The TCR beta chain under discussion was sequenced for a study of Graves' ophthalmopathy and Graves' hyperthyroidism. Study information: Peripheral blood sampling preceded any treatment and occurred at initial diagnosis.

This clonotype was counted at least ten times. In this cohort, patients with other autoimmune diseases, uncontrolled infections, pregnancy or lactation were excluded. Trimming shortened V by 3 bases and J by 3 bases, and 6 bases separated the two germline ends. CDR3 size: 14 residues. The authors amplified TCR beta CDR3 regions from RNA transcripts. The first round was an RT-PCR with HTBI primers, and the second round was a multiplex PCR. One entry per CDR3 protein results from TCRdb running MiXCR on the multiplex PCR reads. The table shows almost 400,000 distinct CDR3 sequences, with around 16% occurring only once.

Sequenced material: peripheral blood. The sequence came from a woman aged 18-30 years with Graves' ophthalmopathy. J is TRBJ2-6 and V is TRBV12-3 or TRBV12-4; D is unclear. The CDR3 region is CASSLGGGANVLTF. The CDR3 DNA is TGTGCCAGCAGTTTGGGTGGTGGGGCCAACGTCCTGACTTTC.